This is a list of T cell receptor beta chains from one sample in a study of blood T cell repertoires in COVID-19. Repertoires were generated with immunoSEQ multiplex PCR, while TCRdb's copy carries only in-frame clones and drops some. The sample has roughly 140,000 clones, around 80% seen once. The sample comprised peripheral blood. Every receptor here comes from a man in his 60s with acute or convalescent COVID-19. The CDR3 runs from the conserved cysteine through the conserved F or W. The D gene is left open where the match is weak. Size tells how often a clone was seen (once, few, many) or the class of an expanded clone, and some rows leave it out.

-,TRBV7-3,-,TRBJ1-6,TGTGCCAGCAGCCAGGGCAGGGATTCACCCCTCCACTTT,CASSQGRDSPLHF
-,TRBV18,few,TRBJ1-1,TGTGCCAGCTCACCACTCTCGGCGGGCACTGAAGCTTTCTTT,CASSPLSAGTEAFF
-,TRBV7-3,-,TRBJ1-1,TGTGCCAGCAGCCCGACCGGGACACAGAACACTGAAGCTTTCTTT,CASSPTGTQNTEAFF
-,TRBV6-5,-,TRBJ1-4,TGTGCCAGCTTAACCAGGGGCCGTAATGAAAAACTGTTTTTT,CASLTRGRNEKLFF
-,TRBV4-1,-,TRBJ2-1,TGCGCCAGCAGCCAAGATCCGGTGGTAAATGAGCAGTTCTTC,CASSQDPVVNEQFF
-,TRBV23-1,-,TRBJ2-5,TGCGCCAGCAGTCAATCAACGGGACAGCGGGCCCCGGAGACCCAGTACTTC,CASSQSTGQRAPETQYF
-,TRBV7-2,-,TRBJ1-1,TGTGCCAGCAGAGAGGGACTCCTCACTGAAGCTTTCTTT,CASREGLLTEAFF
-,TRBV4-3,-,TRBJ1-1,TGCGCCAGCAGCCAAGGGAAAGGATCTGGAGTCACTGAAGCTTTCTTT,CASSQGKGSGVTEAFF
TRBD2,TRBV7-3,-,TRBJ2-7,TGTGCCAGCAGCTTAACCGCTAGCGGGATAGAGCAGTACTTC,CASSLTASGIEQYF
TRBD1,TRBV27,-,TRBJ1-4,TGTGCCAGCAGTTGGACAGGGGTTGGGAAACTGTTTTTT,CASSWTGVGKLFF
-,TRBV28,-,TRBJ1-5,TGTGCCAGCAGCCGCGGGGCCGGCAATCAGCCCCAGCATTTT,CASSRGAGNQPQHF
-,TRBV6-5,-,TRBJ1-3,TGTGCCAGCAGTCCAGAGCTCGGGGGAAACACCATATATTTT,CASSPELGGNTIYF